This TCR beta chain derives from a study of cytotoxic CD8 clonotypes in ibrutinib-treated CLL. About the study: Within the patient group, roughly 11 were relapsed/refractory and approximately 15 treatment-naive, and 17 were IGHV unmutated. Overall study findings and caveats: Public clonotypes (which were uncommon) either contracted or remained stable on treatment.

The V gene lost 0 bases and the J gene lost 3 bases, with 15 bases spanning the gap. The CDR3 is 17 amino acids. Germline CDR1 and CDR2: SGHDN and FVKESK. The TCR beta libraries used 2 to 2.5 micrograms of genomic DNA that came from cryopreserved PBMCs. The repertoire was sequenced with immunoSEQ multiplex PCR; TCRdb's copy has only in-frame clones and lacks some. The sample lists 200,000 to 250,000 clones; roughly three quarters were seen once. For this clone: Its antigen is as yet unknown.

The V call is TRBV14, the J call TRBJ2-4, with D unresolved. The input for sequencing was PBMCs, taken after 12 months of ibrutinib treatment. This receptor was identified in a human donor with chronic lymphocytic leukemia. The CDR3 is CASSQERNRLGKNIQYF. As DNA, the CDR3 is TGTGCCAGCAGCCAAGAGCGCAACCGGTTAGGCAAAAACATTCAGTACTTC.